This T cell receptor (beta chain) was identified during a study of T cells in Graves' hyperthyroidism and ophthalmopathy. Turning to the study itself: Peripheral blood was acquired at first diagnosis, ahead of any therapy whatsoever.

RNA transcripts served as the template for amplifying TCR beta CDR3 regions. First-round RT-PCR with HTBI primers amplified the TCR CDR3 region. One entry per CDR3 protein, called by TCRdb with MiXCR from the multiplex PCR reads. The sample consists of around 700,000 distinct CDR3 sequences, about 17% of them appearing once. This clonotype appeared many times. This CDR3 is built from 14 residues. The germline V gene has CDR1 MNHEY and CDR2 SMNVEV (reference sequence). Trimming stripped 1 base from V and 5 bases from J, with 12 bases between. Diagnosis of hyperthyroidism was new in patients aged 18 to 65, and its duration was under 2 months. Preceding any ophthalmopathy symptoms, the blood sample dates from first hyperthyroidism diagnosis.

Sequencing input: blood. V and J are TRBV27 and TRBJ2-7; no clear D. The TCR sequence derives from a woman aged 50 to 60 with Graves' hyperthyroidism that later progressed to Graves' ophthalmopathy. The CDR3 bases are TGTGCCAGCAGTTTATATTCCTCTGTGCACGAGCAGTACTTC. Encoded protein: CASSLYSSVHEQYF.